Detailed here is one T cell receptor beta chain. The data were produced by immunoSEQ multiplex PCR, yet TCRdb's version contains in-frame clones alone and is incomplete. The repertoire consists of approximately 650,000 clones, with less than 97% occurring once and the leading ten covering roughly 0.1%. The data originate from a study of shared clonotypes between healthy human individuals. CD45RO-negative, CCR7-positively selected cells formed the naive CD8 fraction, excluding terminally differentiated effector memory CD45RA+ cells. V dropped 6 bases and J dropped 3; count of bases not matched to a gene: 7. Germline CDR1 MDHEN, CDR2 SYDVKM. The CDR3 is made up of 15 amino acids.

This clonotype originated in a woman in her twenties or thirties in good health. Sample: naive CD8+ T cells sorted from blood. This rearrangement joins TRBV28 to TRBJ1-4; 7 bases match TRBD1. CDR3 in DNA: TGTGCCAGCAGCCCCAGGGGGAGTTCTAATGAAAAACTGTTTTTT. Protein: CASSPRGSSNEKLFF.